This entry concerns a single T cell receptor (beta chain). Germline V gene sequence: CDR1 KGHSH, CDR2 LQKENI. The CDR3 runs 13 residues. Trimming took 5 bases from V and 6 from J, leaving 11 bases between them. The sample belongs to a study of early stage breast cancer tumors. The repertoire was sequenced with immunoSEQ multiplex PCR; TCRdb's copy has only in-frame clones and lacks some. The table records some 29,000 clones, 84% of them present only once. This TCR was recovered from a person between 45 and 65 years old with breast cancer. The gene calls are TRBV18 and TRBJ1-5, with D perhaps TRBD1 (6 bases). The sample taken for sequencing was blood. Here the CDR3 DNA reads TGTGCCAGCTCAGAACACAGGGTTCAGCCCCAGCATTTT. Translating it yields CASSEHRVQPQHF.